These 5 T cell receptor beta chains were sequenced from one sample in a study of yellow fever vaccine responses in identical twins. A single record per CDR3 protein comes from TCRdb applying MiXCR to the RT-PCR reads. The sample includes around 5,000 distinct CDR3 sequences, over 75% seen only once; the top ten take around 1.9%. Sequenced material: T cells from blood (PBMCs), unsorted or a sorted subset (not recorded which), taken before or after yellow fever vaccination (not recorded which). These receptors all stem from a young woman who received the yellow fever vaccine.

The V and J genes are TRBV20-1 and TRBJ1-6; no clear D gene. The CDR3 has 15 residues. Trimming removed 5 bases at V and 5 bases at J, with 16 bases between. Germline CDR1 reads DFQATT; CDR2 reads SNEGSKA (reference sequence). The CDR3 sequence is CSARPTGINNSPLHF. The CDR3 DNA sequence: TGCAGTGCTCGTCCCACGGGGATCAATAATTCACCCCTCCACTTT.

The CDR3 is CASSYPVGDHGYTF. The CDR3 DNA is TGTGCCAGCAGCTACCCAGTCGGTGATCATGGCTACACCTTC. The chain links TRBV21-1 to TRBJ1-2. TRBV21-1 counts as a pseudogene. This CDR3 contains 14 residues.

The chain combines TRBV10-1 with TRBJ2-1, with D possibly TRBD2 on 5 matching bases. This CDR3 has 16 amino acids. The germline V gene encodes CDR1 WNHNN and CDR2 SYGVQD (reference sequence). The ends were cut back, 3 bases at V and 2 bases at J, with 14 bases in the middle. Written as DNA, the CDR3 is TGCGCCAGCAGTGACAGCGGCCTGCCCACCTACAATGAGCAGTTCTTC. Its translation: CASSDSGLPTYNEQFF.

The V gene is TRBV7-3, the J gene TRBJ2-1; the D is unclear. V was trimmed by 0 bases and J by 9 bases, leaving 9 bases between them. The germline CDR1 and CDR2 sequences are SGHTA and FQGTGA. The CDR3 runs to 13 residues. CDR3 loop: CASSLTLRSEQFF. CDR3 coding DNA: TGTGCCAGCAGCTTAACTCTCAGGAGTGAGCAGTTCTTC.

The chain recombines TRBV29-1 with TRBJ2-5; D remains unclear. There are 12 residues in the CDR3. The germline V and J ends were trimmed by 4 bases and 3 bases, with 9 bases remaining between them. The germline gives CDR1 SQVTM, CDR2 ANQGSEA. CDR3 nucleotides: TGCAGCGTTGTGGGCAGCGAAGAGACCCAGTACTTC. This gives the protein CSVVGSEETQYF.